The TCR beta chain described here comes from a study of T cell repertoires in cytomegalovirus infection. Across the whole study: Selection of CMV epitopes for the study included recently identified HLA-C-restricted and well-studied HLA-B-restricted ones. Based on public TCR beta signatures, there were indications of CMV infection and of a matching HLA type. Study-wide results and caveats: The cumulative frequency of public TCR beta families identified carriers of CMV plus the relevant HLA. Clonotypes of TCR beta that were HLA-C-restricted and CMV-specific dominated the ex vivo response.

This clonotype was observed a few times. Its antigen is as yet unknown. TCRdb re-called the reads with MiXCR, one entry per CDR3 protein. The data hold about 470,000 distinct CDR3 sequences, with about two fifths observed a single time. Unmatched junction bases numbered 11, after V lost 4 bases and J lost 6 bases. This CDR3 has 16 amino acids. Germline lookup yields CDR1 SEHNR and CDR2 FQNEAQ (reference sequence). This sequence joins TRBV7-9 and TRBJ2-1, with 8 bases lining up with TRBD2. The material sequenced was cultured PBMCs, taken from culture after CMV antigen stimulation. This TCR came from a human donor in good health (CMV status not recorded). Some clones in this sample may be carry-over from other donors' samples. CDR3 protein: CASSSFSGGPGNEQFF. Written as DNA, the CDR3 is TGTGCCAGCAGCTCTTTTTCGGGAGGGCCGGGCAATGAGCAGTTCTTC.